This T cell receptor beta chain was obtained from a study of cytomegalovirus exposure and HLA in healthy donors. Across the study: The same platform used for the 650 to 700 first-cohort repertoires was also used for the 130 or so validation repertoires, as a later analysis reported. General study findings and limits: Among TCR sequences, most were rare, though some public TCRs appeared in many donors. In vitro work confirmed that a few CMV-associated chains recognize CMV antigens.

Using immunoSEQ multiplex PCR, the repertoire was profiled, and TCRdb retains in-frame clones only, with some absent. The sample yields fewer than 350,000 clones, 85% to 90% seen once. The germline V gene has CDR1 MGHDK and CDR2 SYGVNS. CDR3 length: 15 amino acids. With 4 bases clipped from V and 0 bases from J, the junction kept 2 bases outside the gene matches. Regarding this clone: Antigen specificity is unknown.

The receptor comes from a woman aged 18-29 years in good health and CMV-seronegative. Material: PBMCs. The chain links TRBV25-1 to TRBJ2-4; 8 bases line up with TRBD2. The CDR3 sequence: CASSAAGVAKNIQYF. CDR3 in DNA: TGTGCCAGCAGTGCAGCGGGAGTAGCCAAAAACATTCAGTACTTC. The complete variable domain, with remaining parts taken from reference TRBV25-1 and TRBJ2-4, reads EADIYQTPRYLVIGTGKKITLECSQTMGHDKMYWYQQDPGMELHLIHYSYGVNSTEKGDLSSESTVSRIRTEHFPLTLESARPSHTSQYLCASSAAGVAKNIQYFGAGTRLSVL.